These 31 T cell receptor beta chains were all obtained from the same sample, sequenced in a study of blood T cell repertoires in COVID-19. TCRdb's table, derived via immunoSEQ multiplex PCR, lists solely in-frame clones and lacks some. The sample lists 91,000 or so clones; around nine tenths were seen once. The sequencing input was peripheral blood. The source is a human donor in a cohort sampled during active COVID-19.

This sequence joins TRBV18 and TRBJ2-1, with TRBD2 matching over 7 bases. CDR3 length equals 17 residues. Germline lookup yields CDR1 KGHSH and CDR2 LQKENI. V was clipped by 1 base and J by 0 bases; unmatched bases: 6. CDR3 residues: CASSPRLAEISYNEQFF. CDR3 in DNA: TGTGCCAGCTCACCACGGCTAGCGGAGATCTCCTACAATGAGCAGTTCTTC.

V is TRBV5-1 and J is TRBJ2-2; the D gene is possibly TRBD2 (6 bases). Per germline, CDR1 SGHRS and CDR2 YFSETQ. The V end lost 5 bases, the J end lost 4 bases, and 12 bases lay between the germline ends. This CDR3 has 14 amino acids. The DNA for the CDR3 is TGCGCCAGCAGGTCAGGGACTGTCACCGGGGAGCTGTTTTTT. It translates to CASRSGTVTGELFF.

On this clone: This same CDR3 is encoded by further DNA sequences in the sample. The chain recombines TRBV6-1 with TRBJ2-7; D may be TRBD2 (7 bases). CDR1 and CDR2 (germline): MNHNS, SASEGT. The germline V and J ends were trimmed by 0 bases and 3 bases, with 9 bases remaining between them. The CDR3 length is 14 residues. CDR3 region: CASSEARGGYEQYF. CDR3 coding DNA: TGTGCCAGCAGTGAAGCGAGGGGGGGCTACGAGCAGTACTTC.

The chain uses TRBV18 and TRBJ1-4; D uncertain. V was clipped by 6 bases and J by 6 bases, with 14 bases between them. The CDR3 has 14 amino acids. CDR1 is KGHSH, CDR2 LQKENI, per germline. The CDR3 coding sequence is TGTGCCAGCTCCGGGATTCAATCGGATGAAAAACTGTTTTTT. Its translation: CASSGIQSDEKLFF.

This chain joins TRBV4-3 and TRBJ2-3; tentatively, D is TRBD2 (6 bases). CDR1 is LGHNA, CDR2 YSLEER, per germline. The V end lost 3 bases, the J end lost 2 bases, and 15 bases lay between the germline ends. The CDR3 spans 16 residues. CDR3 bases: TGCGCCAGCAGCCAGTCTCCGGGACTTGACACAGATACGCAGTATTTT. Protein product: CASSQSPGLDTDTQYF.

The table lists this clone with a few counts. The CDR3 DNA follows: TGCGCCAGCAGGGAGACAGGAAGGTACACTGAAGCTTTCTTT. It translates to CASRETGRYTEAFF. The rearrangement joins TRBV10-2 to TRBJ1-1; the D gene is possibly TRBD1 (6 bases). Germline CDR1 is WSHSY and CDR2 is SAAADI. The CDR3 runs to 14 residues. Trimming cost V 6 bases and J 3 bases, with 14 bases left between them.

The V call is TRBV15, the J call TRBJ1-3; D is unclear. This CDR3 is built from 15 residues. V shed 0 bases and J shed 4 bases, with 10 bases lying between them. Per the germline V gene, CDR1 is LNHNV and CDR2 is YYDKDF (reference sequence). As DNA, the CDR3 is TGTGCCACCAGCAGAGATTCTGCAGGAGGAAACACCATATATTTT. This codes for CATSRDSAGGNTIYF.

Here the CDR3 reads CAWRWQGAFSPLHF. The CDR3, as DNA: TGTGCCTGGAGATGGCAGGGGGCGTTTTCACCCCTCCACTTT. This chain links TRBV30 with TRBJ1-6, with 8 bases fitting TRBD1. This CDR3 is 14 amino acids long. CDR1 is GTSNPN and CDR2 is SVGIG in the germline V gene (reference sequence). Trimming removed 3 bases from V and 9 bases from J; junction bases left unmatched: 7.

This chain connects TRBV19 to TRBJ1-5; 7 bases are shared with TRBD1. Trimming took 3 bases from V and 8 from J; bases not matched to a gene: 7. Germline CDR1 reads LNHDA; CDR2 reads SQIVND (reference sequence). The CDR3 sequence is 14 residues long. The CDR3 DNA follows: TGTGCCAGTAGTATGGGGACAGTAGTTAAGCCCCAGCATTTT. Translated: CASSMGTVVKPQHF.

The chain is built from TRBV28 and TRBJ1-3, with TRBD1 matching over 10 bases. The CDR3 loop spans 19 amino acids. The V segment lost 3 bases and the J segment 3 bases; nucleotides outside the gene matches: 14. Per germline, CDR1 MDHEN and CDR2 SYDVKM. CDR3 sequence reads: CASSFSFPGTGVYGNTIYF. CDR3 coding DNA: TGTGCCAGCAGTTTCTCCTTTCCCGGGACAGGGGTTTATGGAAACACCATATATTTT.

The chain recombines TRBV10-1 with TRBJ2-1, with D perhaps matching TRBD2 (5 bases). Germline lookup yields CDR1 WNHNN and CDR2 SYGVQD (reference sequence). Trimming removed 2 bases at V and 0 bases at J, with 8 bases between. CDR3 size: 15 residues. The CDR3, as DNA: TGCGCCAGCAGTGAGCTCGGGAACTCCTACAATGAGCAGTTCTTC. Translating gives CASSELGNSYNEQFF.

This chain's CDR3 is CASTDRGRRVYGYTF. The CDR3 DNA follows: TGTGCCAGTACGGACAGGGGGCGCAGGGTCTACGGCTACACCTTC. This chain uses TRBV13 with TRBJ1-2; 11 positions match TRBD1. The germline V gene encodes CDR1 PRHDT and CDR2 FYEKMQ (reference sequence). This CDR3 is built from 15 residues. The V gene end was trimmed by 9 bases and the J gene end by 8 bases; junction bases not matched to a gene: 14.

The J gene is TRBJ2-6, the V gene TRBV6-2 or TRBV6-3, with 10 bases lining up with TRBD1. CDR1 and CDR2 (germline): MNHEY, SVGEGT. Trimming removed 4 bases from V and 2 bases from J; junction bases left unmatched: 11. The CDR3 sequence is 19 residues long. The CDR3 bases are TGTGCCAGCAGTTTCAATTCGGGACAGGGGAAAGCTGGGGCCAACGTCCTGACTTTC. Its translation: CASSFNSGQGKAGANVLTF.

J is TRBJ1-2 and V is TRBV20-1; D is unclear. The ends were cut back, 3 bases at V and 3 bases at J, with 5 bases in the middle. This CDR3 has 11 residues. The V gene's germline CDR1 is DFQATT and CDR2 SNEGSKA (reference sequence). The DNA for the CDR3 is TGCAGTGCTAGGCCAGACTATGGCTACACCTTC. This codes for CSARPDYGYTF.

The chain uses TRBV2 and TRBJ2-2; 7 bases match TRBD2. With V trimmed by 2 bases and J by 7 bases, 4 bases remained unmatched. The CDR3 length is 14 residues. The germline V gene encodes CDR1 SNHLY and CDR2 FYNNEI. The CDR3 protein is CASSEITGGGELFF. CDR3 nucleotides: TGTGCCAGCAGTGAAATCACGGGAGGCGGGGAGCTGTTTTTT.

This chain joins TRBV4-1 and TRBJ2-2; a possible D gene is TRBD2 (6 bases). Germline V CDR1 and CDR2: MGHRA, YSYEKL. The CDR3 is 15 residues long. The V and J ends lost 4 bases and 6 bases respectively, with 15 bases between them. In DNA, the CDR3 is TGCGCCAGCAGCCTTAGCGGCCCCCCGGCCGGGGAGCTGTTTTTT. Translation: CASSLSGPPAGELFF.

The CDR3, as DNA: TGTGCCAGCTCACCGGGAGTACAGAGTTTGGCCCAGTACTTC. This gives the protein CASSPGVQSLAQYF. The chain combines TRBV18 with TRBJ2-5; possible D gene TRBD2, 5 bases. CDR3 size: 14 residues. The V gene's germline CDR1 is KGHSH and CDR2 LQKENI. V dropped 3 bases and J dropped 9 bases, with 17 bases sitting between them.

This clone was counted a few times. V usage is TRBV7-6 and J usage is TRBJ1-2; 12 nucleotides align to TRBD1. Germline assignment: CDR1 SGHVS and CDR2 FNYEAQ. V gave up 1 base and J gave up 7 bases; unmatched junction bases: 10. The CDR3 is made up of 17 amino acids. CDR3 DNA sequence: TGTGCCAGCAGCTTAGTTAAGTCGGGGACAGGGGGCCTTGGCTACACCTTC. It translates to CASSLVKSGTGGLGYTF.

The CDR3 is CASSDKRELIYEQYF. In DNA form, the CDR3 reads TGTGCCAGCAGTGACAAGCGGGAGCTCATCTACGAGCAGTACTTC. The chain couples TRBV6-2 or TRBV6-3 to TRBJ2-7; the match to TRBD2 covers 8 bases. J gave up 3 bases and V 5 bases, and 9 bases lay outside the gene matches. In germline, CDR1 is MNHEY, CDR2 SVGEGT. The CDR3 consists of 15 residues.

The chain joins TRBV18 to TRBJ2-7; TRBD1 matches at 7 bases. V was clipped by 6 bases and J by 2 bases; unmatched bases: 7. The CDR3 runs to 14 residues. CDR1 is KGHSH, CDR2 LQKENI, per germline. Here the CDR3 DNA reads TGTGCCAGCTCCCAACAGGGGTCGGCCTACGAGCAGTACTTC. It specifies CASSQQGSAYEQYF.

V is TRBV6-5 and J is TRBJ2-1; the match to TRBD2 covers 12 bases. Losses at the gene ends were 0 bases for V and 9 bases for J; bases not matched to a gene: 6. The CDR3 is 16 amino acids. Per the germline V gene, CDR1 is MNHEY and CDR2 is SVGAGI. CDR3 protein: CASSYSGLAGGAEQFF. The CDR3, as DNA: TGTGCCAGCAGTTACTCGGGGCTAGCGGGAGGGGCTGAGCAGTTCTTC.

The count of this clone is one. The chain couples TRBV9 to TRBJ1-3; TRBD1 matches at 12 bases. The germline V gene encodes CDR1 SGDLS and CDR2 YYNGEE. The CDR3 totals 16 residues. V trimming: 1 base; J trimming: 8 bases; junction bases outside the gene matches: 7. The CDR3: CASSVRDRGQSDTIYF. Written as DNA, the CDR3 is TGTGCCAGCAGCGTAAGGGACAGGGGGCAATCGGACACCATATATTTT.

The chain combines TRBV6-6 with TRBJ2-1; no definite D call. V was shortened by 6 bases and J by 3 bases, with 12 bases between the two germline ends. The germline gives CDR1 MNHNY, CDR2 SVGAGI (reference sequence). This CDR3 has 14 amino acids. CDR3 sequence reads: CASRSRQVYNEQFF. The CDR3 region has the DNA TGTGCCAGCAGATCCAGGCAGGTCTACAATGAGCAGTTCTTC.

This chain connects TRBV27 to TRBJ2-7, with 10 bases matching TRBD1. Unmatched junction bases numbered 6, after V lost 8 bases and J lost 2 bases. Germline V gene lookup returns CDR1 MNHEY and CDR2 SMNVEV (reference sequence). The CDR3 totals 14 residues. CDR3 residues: CASGRQGATYEQYF. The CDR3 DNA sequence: TGTGCCAGCGGGAGACAGGGGGCCACCTACGAGCAGTACTTC.

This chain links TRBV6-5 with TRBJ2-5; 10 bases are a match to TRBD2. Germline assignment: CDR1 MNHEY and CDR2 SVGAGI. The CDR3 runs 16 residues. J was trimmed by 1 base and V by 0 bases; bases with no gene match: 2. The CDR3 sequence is CASSYSRTSGQETQYF. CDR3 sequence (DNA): TGTGCCAGCAGTTACTCTAGGACTAGCGGCCAAGAGACCCAGTACTTC.

The CDR3 is CASSYPGGTEAFF. The CDR3 DNA is TGTGCCAGCAGTTATCCGGGGGGCACTGAAGCTTTCTTT. The chain recombines TRBV6-2 or TRBV6-3 with TRBJ1-1; maybe TRBD1 (5 bases). The CDR3 has 13 amino acids. Trimming cost V 3 bases and J 4 bases, with 9 bases left between them. Germline lookup yields CDR1 MNHEY and CDR2 SVGEGT.

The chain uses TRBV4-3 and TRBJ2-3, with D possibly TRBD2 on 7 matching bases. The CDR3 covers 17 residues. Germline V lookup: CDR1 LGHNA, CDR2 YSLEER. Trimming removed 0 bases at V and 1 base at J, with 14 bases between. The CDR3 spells CASSQDRPGGGTDTQYF. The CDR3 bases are TGCGCCAGCAGCCAAGATCGGCCGGGGGGCGGCACAGATACGCAGTATTTT.

CDR3 amino acids: CASSLGQDYEQYF. The CDR3 region has the DNA TGCGCCAGCAGCTTGGGACAGGACTACGAGCAGTACTTC. V is TRBV5-1 and J is TRBJ2-7; weak D call: TRBD1 (6 bases). There are 13 residues in the CDR3. With 0 bases removed from V and 3 bases from J, the gap between germline ends came to 7 bases. Germline values: CDR1 SGHRS, CDR2 YFSETQ.

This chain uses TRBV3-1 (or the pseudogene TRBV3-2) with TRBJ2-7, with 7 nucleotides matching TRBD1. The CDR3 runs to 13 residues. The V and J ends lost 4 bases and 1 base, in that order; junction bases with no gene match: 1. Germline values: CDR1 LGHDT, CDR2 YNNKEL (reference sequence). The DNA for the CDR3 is TGTGCCAGCAGCCGGGACAGATCCTACGAGCAGTACTTC. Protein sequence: CASSRDRSYEQYF.

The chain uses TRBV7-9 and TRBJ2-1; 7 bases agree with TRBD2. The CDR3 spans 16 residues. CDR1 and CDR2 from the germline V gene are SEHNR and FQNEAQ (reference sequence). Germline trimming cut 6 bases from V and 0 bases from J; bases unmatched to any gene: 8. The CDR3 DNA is TGTGCCAGCAGATTACTAGCGTCTTCCTCCTACAATGAGCAGTTCTTC. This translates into CASRLLASSSYNEQFF.

The CDR3: CASSRPGNEKLFF. CDR3 nucleotides: TGTGCCAGCAGCCGCCCGGGGAATGAAAAACTGTTTTTT. This chain links TRBV5-5 with TRBJ1-4; D is unresolved. Per the germline V gene, CDR1 is SGHKS and CDR2 is YYEKEE (reference sequence). The CDR3 consists of 13 residues. V was clipped by 4 bases and J by 5 bases, with 9 bases between them.